Below are 19 T cell receptor beta chains sequenced from a single sample in a study of shared clonotypes between healthy human individuals. Measured with immunoSEQ multiplex PCR; TCRdb has only the in-frame clones, and not every one. This table holds 2 million to 2.5 million clones, 85% to 95% found once. The sequencing sample was made of naive CD4+ T cells sorted from blood. Subset of the sample: CD45RA+ positively selected. The origin of the receptors is a man aged 18-30 years in good health.

This clone was seen just once. This chain links TRBV7-8 with TRBJ2-1; 8 positions agree with TRBD2. CDR1 and CDR2 (germline): SGHVS, FQNEAQ. This CDR3 is built from 16 residues. V lost 7 bases and J lost 0; bases outside the gene matches: 8. CDR3 in DNA: TGTGCCAGCATCCTCCGGGGGGGAGTCTCCTACAATGAGCAGTTCTTC. Translating it yields CASILRGGVSYNEQFF.

The chain has TRBV11-2 and TRBJ2-5; D not certain. The germline gives CDR1 SGHAT, CDR2 FQNNGV. The CDR3 runs to 15 residues. V was shortened by 4 bases and J by 2 bases, with 14 bases between the two germline ends. The DNA for the CDR3 is TGTGCCAGCAGCTCGGGCCACAGCCTGCAAGAGACCCAGTACTTC. It yields the protein CASSSGHSLQETQYF.

The chain recombines TRBV9 with TRBJ2-7, with D uncertain. Germline CDR1 is SGDLS and CDR2 is YYNGEE. This CDR3 comprises 14 residues. Trimming cost V 0 bases and J 3 bases, with 10 bases left between them. CDR3 region: CASSVDPLSYEQYF. The DNA for the CDR3 is TGTGCCAGCAGCGTAGACCCGTTAAGCTACGAGCAGTACTTC.

The chain carries TRBV30 and TRBJ1-1; no clear D gene. This CDR3 is 13 amino acids long. V was shortened by 1 base and J by 0 bases, with 6 bases between the two germline ends. The germline gives CDR1 GTSNPN, CDR2 SVGIG (reference sequence). The CDR3 sequence: CAWSASMNTEAFF. CDR3 coding DNA: TGTGCCTGGAGTGCCAGTATGAACACTGAAGCTTTCTTT.

As regards this clone: Additional DNA sequences in this sample encode the identical CDR3. The chain combines TRBV28 with TRBJ1-6, with 10 bases identical to TRBD1. CDR3 size: 15 residues. Germline lookup yields CDR1 MDHEN and CDR2 SYDVKM. V shed 3 bases, J shed 9 bases, and the junction held 5 bases outside the gene matches. This chain's CDR3 is CASSLGDRGSSPLHF. The CDR3 nucleotides are TGTGCCAGCAGTTTGGGGGACAGGGGATCTTCACCCCTCCACTTT.

V is TRBV25-1 and J is TRBJ2-3; D possibly corresponds to TRBD2 (6 bases). The germline V gene has CDR1 MGHDK and CDR2 SYGVNS. The germline V and J ends were trimmed by 5 bases and 5 bases, with 20 bases remaining between them. This CDR3 is 16 amino acids long. CDR3: CASSPPGSGDVDTQYF. CDR3 nucleotides: TGTGCCAGCAGTCCCCCGGGATCGGGAGACGTAGATACGCAGTATTTT.

This clone appeared once. The genes are TRBV10-3 and TRBJ1-4; TRBD1 matches at 8 bases. CDR1 ENHRY and CDR2 SYGVKD come from the germline V gene. The CDR3 runs 14 residues. V was pared by 5 bases and J by 7 bases, with 6 bases of the junction left unmatched. The CDR3 DNA reads as TGTGCCATCAGTTCGGACAGGGTTTTTGAAAAACTGTTTTTT. Translating gives CAISSDRVFEKLFF.

This clone has just one count. This CDR3 reads CASSQVRTETQYF. The CDR3 DNA reads TGCGCCAGCAGCCAAGTTCGAACAGAGACCCAGTACTTC. The chain has TRBV4-1 and TRBJ2-5; D gene ambiguous. Germline V gene sequence: CDR1 MGHRA, CDR2 YSYEKL. The length of the CDR3 is 13 residues. Trimming took 1 base from V and 4 from J, leaving 7 bases between them.

The rearrangement joins TRBV19 to TRBJ2-5; TRBD2 matches at 8 bases. Germline-derived CDR1 and CDR2 are LNHDA and SQIVND (reference sequence). This CDR3 contains 15 residues. V shed 6 bases and J 3 bases; nucleotides not matched to a gene: 9. CDR3 nucleotides: TGTGCCAGTAGCCCAACCGGGACTAGGGAAGAGACCCAGTACTTC. Residues: CASSPTGTREETQYF.

The chain has TRBV28 and TRBJ2-7; perhaps TRBD1 as D (6 bases). The germline gives CDR1 MDHEN, CDR2 SYDVKM. The CDR3 sequence is 14 residues long. The ends were cut back, 4 bases at V and 0 bases at J, with 10 bases in the middle. CDR3 coding DNA: TGTGCCAGCAGTTCACAGGGAAGCTCCTACGAGCAGTACTTC. Encoded protein: CASSSQGSSYEQYF.

The rearrangement uses TRBV30 and TRBJ1-1; D ambiguous. Per germline, CDR1 GTSNPN and CDR2 SVGIG (reference sequence). The CDR3 totals 15 residues. V was trimmed by 2 bases and J by 1 base, leaving 14 bases between them. The CDR3 DNA follows: TGTGCCTGGAGTACCCAAGCGGCAGCGAACACTGAAGCTTTCTTT. Its protein product is CAWSTQAAANTEAFF.

CDR3 nucleotide sequence: TGTGCCAGCAGTCCCCCCCAGGGCCCGGGGGAGACCCAGTACTTC. It yields the protein CASSPPQGPGETQYF. This chain links TRBV28 with TRBJ2-5; either TRBD1 or TRBD2 may supply D (5 bases each). V lost 5 bases to trimming and J lost 5 bases, with 18 bases between them. The CDR3 consists of 15 residues. CDR1 is MDHEN, CDR2 SYDVKM, per germline.

This clone appeared many times. The V and J genes are TRBV28 and TRBJ2-7; D gene ambiguous. Germline V CDR1 and CDR2: MDHEN, SYDVKM. The ends were cut back, 5 bases at V and 2 bases at J, with 4 bases in the middle. The CDR3 extends over 11 amino acids. The chain's CDR3 is CASSRPYEQYF. The CDR3, as DNA: TGTGCCAGCAGTCGGCCCTACGAGCAGTACTTC.

The gene calls are TRBV6-1 and TRBJ1-5; maybe TRBD1 (6 bases). This CDR3 spans 18 amino acids. V was pared by 4 bases and J by 0 bases, with 19 bases between. Germline V lookup: CDR1 MNHNS, CDR2 SASEGT. CDR3 sequence (DNA): TGTGCCAGCAGTGGTAACAGGGCGAGAAGGTATAGCAATCAGCCCCAGCATTTT. It encodes CASSGNRARRYSNQPQHF.

Only one count was recorded for this clone. The rearrangement uses TRBV4-3 and TRBJ2-3; 7 bases map to TRBD2. The junction had 5 bases not matched to a gene; V was cut back by 0 bases and J by 2 bases. The CDR3 totals 16 residues. Germline CDR1 and CDR2: LGHNA and YSLEER. CDR3 region: CASSQEYGRPTDTQYF. In DNA form, the CDR3 reads TGCGCCAGCAGCCAAGAATACGGGAGGCCCACAGATACGCAGTATTTT.

The chain employs TRBV18 and TRBJ1-1; TRBD1 matches at 7 bases. Germline V gene data show CDR1 as KGHSH and CDR2 as LQKENI. This CDR3 is built from 16 residues. Trimming at V came to 3 bases and at J to 0 bases, leaving 7 bases not matched to a gene. CDR3 nucleotides: TGTGCCAGCTCACCGGAGGCAGGGGGATTGAACACTGAAGCTTTCTTT. Protein product: CASSPEAGGLNTEAFF.

The chain links TRBV10-3 to TRBJ1-2; D gene ambiguous. CDR1 is ENHRY, CDR2 SYGVKD, per germline. The CDR3 is 12 residues long. V lost 4 bases and J lost 8, with 11 bases in between. The CDR3 region is CAISVGERGYTF. The CDR3 DNA follows: TGTGCCATCAGTGTTGGGGAGCGCGGCTACACCTTC.

The chain is built from TRBV30 and TRBJ2-5; D is ambiguous. Trimming left V 0 bases short and J 2 bases short, with 7 bases between. Germline CDR1 is GTSNPN and CDR2 is SVGIG (reference sequence). This CDR3 has 13 residues. DNA for the CDR3: TGTGCCTGGAGTGTAGGGTATCAAGAGACCCAGTACTTC. Residues: CAWSVGYQETQYF.

The genes are TRBV30 and TRBJ2-4; a weak D match, TRBD2 (5 bases). V lost 2 bases and J 8 bases, leaving 16 bases between the germline ends. The CDR3 covers 14 residues. Germline lookup yields CDR1 GTSNPN and CDR2 SVGIG (reference sequence). The CDR3 nucleotides are TGTGCCTGGAGTCTGGGGTCTCAGAGGGACATTCAGTACTTC. Protein sequence: CAWSLGSQRDIQYF. The full variable domain, completed using reference TRBV30 and TRBJ2-4, is SQTIHQWPATLVQPVGSPLSLECTVEGTSNPNLYWYRQAAGRGLQLLFYSVGIGQISSEVPQNLSASRPQDRQFILSSKKLLLSDSGFYLCAWSLGSQRDIQYFGAGTRLSVL.